This TCR beta chain was sequenced for a study of regulatory T cells in long-lasting Graves disease. Looking at the study overall: Patients newly diagnosed with Graves' had been on antithyroid drugs for under 3 months.

As for this clonotype: One base away lies a much larger clone, so this may be a sequencing read error.

Sequencing libraries for TCR beta were prepared with iRepertoire HTBI primers and Arm-PCR of CDR3 regions. One entry per CDR3 protein, called by TCRdb with MiXCR from the multiplex PCR reads. Of 400,000 to 450,000 distinct CDR3 sequences listed, roughly 17% are singletons. Germline values: CDR1 GTSNPN, CDR2 SVGIG (reference sequence). This CDR3 spans 14 amino acids. Time point: newly diagnosed GD, antithyroid drugs for less than 3 months. PBMCs were the source of the RNA used for TCR sequencing. One endocrinology department in Xi'an, China, was where patients came from. The data also belong to a second study, concerning T cells in Graves' hyperthyroidism and ophthalmopathy.

This rearrangement joins TRBV30 to TRBJ2-1; perhaps D is TRBD1 or TRBD2 (6 bases each). The specimen comprised peripheral blood mononuclear cells (PBMCs), sampled at new diagnosis, from a patient treated with antithyroid drugs. The TCR originated in a woman in her twenties or thirties with Graves disease. CDR3 bases: TGTGCCTGGAGTGTAGGGGGGTCCTACAATGACCAGTTCTTC. It specifies CAWSVGGSYNDQFF.